This T cell receptor (beta chain) was profiled in a study of blood T cell repertoires in COVID-19. As for the study in general: T cells, B-cell-depleted T cells, or PBMCs provided the cDNA or gDNA that served as material.

The authors' processing: Nucleated cell number was recorded as an estimate derived from reference gene primer amplification. The repertoire was sequenced with immunoSEQ multiplex PCR; TCRdb's copy has only in-frame clones and lacks some. V, J and clone size derive from that table, while D and trimming were established from the DNA sequence. In the table there are hundreds of thousands of clones, about 88% of which are singletons. CDR1 is SQVTM, CDR2 ANQGSEA, per germline. This CDR3 has 16 amino acids. Participants were aged about 18 to 90 years from about two dozen US areas. Turning to this clone: The junction shows a germline mismatch at one end, possibly a read error.

The sample consisted of PBMCs or T cells enriched from blood (not recorded which). The receptor comes from a woman between 25 and 40 years old who had recovered from COVID-19. This chain connects TRBV29-1 to TRBJ2-2; unclear D gene. CDR3 protein: CSVEDFENPKTGELFF. Written as DNA, the CDR3 is TGCAGCGTTGAAGATTTTGAGAATCCGAAAACCGGGGAGCTGTTTTTT.